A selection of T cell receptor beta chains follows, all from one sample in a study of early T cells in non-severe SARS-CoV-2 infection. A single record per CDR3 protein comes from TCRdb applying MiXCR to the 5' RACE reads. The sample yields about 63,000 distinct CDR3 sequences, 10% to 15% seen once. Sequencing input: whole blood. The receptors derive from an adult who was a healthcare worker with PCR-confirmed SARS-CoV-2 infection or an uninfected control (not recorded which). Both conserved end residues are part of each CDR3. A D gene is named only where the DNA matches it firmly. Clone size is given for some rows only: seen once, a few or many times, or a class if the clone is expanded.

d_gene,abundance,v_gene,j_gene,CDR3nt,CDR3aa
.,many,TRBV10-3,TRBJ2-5,TGTGCCATCAGGGAGGGACAGCAGTACCAAGAGACCCAGTACTTC,CAIREGQQYQETQYF
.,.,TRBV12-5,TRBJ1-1,TGTGCTAGTGCCTCCCCCGGGGGGAACACTGAAGCTTTCTTT,CASASPGGNTEAFF
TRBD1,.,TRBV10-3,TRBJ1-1,TGTGCCATCAGCCAACTGACAGGGCCGTTCACTGAAGCTTTCTTT,CAISQLTGPFTEAFF
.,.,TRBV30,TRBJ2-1,TGTGCCTGGAGCCCGGCCAGGGCCTACAATGAGCAGTTCTTC,CAWSPARAYNEQFF
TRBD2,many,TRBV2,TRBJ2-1,TGTGCCAGCAGTGAAAAGCGGGGGGGATACAATGAGCAGTTCTTC,CASSEKRGGYNEQFF
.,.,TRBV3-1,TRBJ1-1,TGTGCCAGCAGCCATCTCGTTCGGGTCGGTTTGAACACTGAAGCTTTCTTT,CASSHLVRVGLNTEAFF
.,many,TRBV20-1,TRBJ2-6,TGCAGTGCTAGAGATCCAGCTGGGGCCAACGTCCTGACTTTC,CSARDPAGANVLTF
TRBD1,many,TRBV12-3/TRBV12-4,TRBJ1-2,TGTGCCAGCAGTCATACAGGGGGCTATGGCTACACCTTC,CASSHTGGYGYTF
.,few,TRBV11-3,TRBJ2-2,TGTGCCAGCAGCTTATGGAGCACCGGGGAGCTGTTTTTT,CASSLWSTGELFF
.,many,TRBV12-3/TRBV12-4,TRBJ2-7,TGTGCCAGCAGCCGCTCTACCCTAGGCGAGCAGTACTTC,CASSRSTLGEQYF
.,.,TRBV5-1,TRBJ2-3,TGCGCCAGCAGCTTGGGGACCGCCACTAGCACAGATACGCAGTATTTT,CASSLGTATSTDTQYF
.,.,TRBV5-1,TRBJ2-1,TGCGCCAGCAGCTTGGCTAGAACTGAGCAGTTCTTC,CASSLARTEQFF
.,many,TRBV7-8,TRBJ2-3,TGTGCCAGCAGCGCATCGCTCGGAGGGGGAGATACGCAGTATTTT,CASSASLGGGDTQYF
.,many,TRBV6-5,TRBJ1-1,TGTGCCAGCAGTTACGGGGTTGAAGCTTTCTTT,CASSYGVEAFF